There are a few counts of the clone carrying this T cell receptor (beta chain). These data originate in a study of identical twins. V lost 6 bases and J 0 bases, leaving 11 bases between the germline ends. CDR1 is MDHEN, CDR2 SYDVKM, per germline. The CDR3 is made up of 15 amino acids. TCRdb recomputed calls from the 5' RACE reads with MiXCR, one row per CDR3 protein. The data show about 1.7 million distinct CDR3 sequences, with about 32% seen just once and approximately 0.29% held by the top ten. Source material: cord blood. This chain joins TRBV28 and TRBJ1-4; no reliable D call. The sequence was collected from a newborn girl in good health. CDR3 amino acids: CASRPRRATNEKLFF. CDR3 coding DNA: TGTGCCAGCAGACCCCGACGCGCAACTAATGAAAAACTGTTTTTT.